This is a list of T cell receptor beta chains from one sample in a study of technical replicates of blood from a few donors. Sequencing was performed with immunoSEQ multiplex PCR; in TCRdb, only in-frame clones are kept and a portion is missing. The table includes tens of thousands of clones, around 95% detected once. The sample taken for sequencing was T cells isolated from PBMCs. These receptors were taken from a human donor in good health. The CDR3 runs from the conserved cysteine through the conserved F or W. D genes are given only for firm matches.

V gene: TRBV4-2; D gene: -; J gene: TRBJ2-1; CDR3 protein: CASSQVGEEQFF; CDR3 DNA: TGTGCCAGCAGCCAAGTAGGAGAGGAGCAGTTCTTC
V gene: TRBV28; D gene: TRBD2; J gene: TRBJ2-1; CDR3 protein: CASSPEREVVEQFF; CDR3 DNA: TGTGCCAGCAGTCCCGAGCGGGAGGTGGTTGAGCAGTTCTTC
V gene: TRBV7-6; D gene: TRBD2; J gene: TRBJ2-1; CDR3 protein: CASSVAGGPSEQFF; CDR3 DNA: TGTGCCAGCAGCGTAGCGGGAGGGCCAAGCGAGCAGTTCTTC
V gene: TRBV6-5; D gene: -; J gene: TRBJ2-1; CDR3 protein: CASTGGTYNEQFF; CDR3 DNA: TGTGCCAGCACTGGCGGGACCTACAATGAGCAGTTCTTC
V gene: TRBV9; D gene: -; J gene: TRBJ1-1; CDR3 protein: CASSVVSNTEAFF; CDR3 DNA: TGTGCCAGCAGCGTAGTATCGAACACTGAAGCTTTCTTT
V gene: TRBV4-3; D gene: TRBD1; J gene: TRBJ2-7; CDR3 protein: CASSQVGQANYEQYF; CDR3 DNA: TGCGCCAGCAGCCAAGTGGGACAGGCGAACTACGAGCAGTACTTC
V gene: TRBV6-5; D gene: TRBD2; J gene: TRBJ2-7; CDR3 protein: CASRTSGSLYF; CDR3 DNA: TGTGCCAGCAGAACTAGCGGGAGTCTGTACTTC
V gene: TRBV5-6; D gene: -; J gene: TRBJ1-2; CDR3 protein: CASRTGVDYYGYTF; CDR3 DNA: TGTGCCAGCAGGACAGGTGTTGACTACTATGGCTACACCTTC
V gene: TRBV14; D gene: -; J gene: TRBJ1-3; CDR3 protein: CASSQRTGPGNTIYF; CDR3 DNA: TGTGCCAGCAGCCAGCGAACAGGGCCTGGAAACACCATATATTTT
V gene: TRBV4-2; D gene: -; J gene: TRBJ2-7; CDR3 protein: CASSPNAGLDEQYF; CDR3 DNA: TGTGCCAGCAGCCCCAACGCAGGGCTAGACGAGCAGTACTTC
V gene: TRBV19; D gene: TRBD2; J gene: TRBJ2-7; CDR3 protein: CASTSGSIGEQYF; CDR3 DNA: TGTGCCAGTACTAGCGGGAGCATTGGCGAGCAGTACTTC
V gene: TRBV9; D gene: -; J gene: TRBJ2-7; CDR3 protein: CASSIRQVPPYEQYF; CDR3 DNA: TGTGCCAGCAGCATAAGACAGGTTCCTCCCTACGAGCAGTACTTC
V gene: TRBV28; D gene: TRBD1; J gene: TRBJ2-7; CDR3 protein: CASSLPGQGYEQYF; CDR3 DNA: TGTGCCAGCAGTCTCCCGGGACAGGGCTACGAGCAGTACTTC
V gene: TRBV28; D gene: -; J gene: TRBJ2-7; CDR3 protein: CASSFTGYEQYF; CDR3 DNA: TGTGCCAGCAGTTTCACAGGCTACGAGCAGTACTTC
V gene: TRBV7-3; D gene: -; J gene: TRBJ1-1; CDR3 protein: CASSLRGENTEAFF; CDR3 DNA: TGTGCCAGCAGCTTACGGGGGGAGAACACTGAAGCTTTCTTT
V gene: TRBV27; D gene: -; J gene: TRBJ2-5; CDR3 protein: CASSSGETQYF; CDR3 DNA: TGTGCCAGTTCCTCGGGAGAGACCCAGTACTTC
V gene: TRBV19; D gene: -; J gene: TRBJ1-4; CDR3 protein: CASSIPGPNEKLFF; CDR3 DNA: TGTGCCAGTAGTATACCAGGGCCAAATGAAAAACTGTTTTTT
V gene: TRBV6-4; D gene: -; J gene: TRBJ2-2; CDR3 protein: CASRLVLDTGELFF; CDR3 DNA: TGTGCCAGCAGGCTAGTGTTGGACACCGGGGAGCTGTTTTTT
V gene: TRBV18; D gene: -; J gene: TRBJ2-7; CDR3 protein: CASSPTRVLSYEQYF; CDR3 DNA: TGTGCCAGCTCACCAACCAGGGTCCTCTCCTACGAGCAGTACTTC
V gene: TRBV27; D gene: -; J gene: TRBJ2-7; CDR3 protein: CAIPPRLHLAYEQYF; CDR3 DNA: TGTGCCATTCCCCCAAGACTGCACCTGGCCTACGAGCAGTACTTC
V gene: TRBV6-6; D gene: TRBD2; J gene: TRBJ2-7; CDR3 protein: CASSYVAGGPSEQYF; CDR3 DNA: TGTGCCAGCAGTTACGTAGCGGGAGGGCCTTCCGAGCAGTACTTC
V gene: TRBV27; D gene: -; J gene: TRBJ1-2; CDR3 protein: CASSLLGRDGYTF; CDR3 DNA: TGTGCCAGCAGTTTATTAGGCAGGGATGGCTACACCTTC
V gene: TRBV5-4; D gene: -; J gene: TRBJ2-3; CDR3 protein: CASSTLDREGTDTQYF; CDR3 DNA: TGTGCCAGCAGCACCCTAGACAGAGAGGGCACAGATACGCAGTATTTT
V gene: TRBV18; D gene: -; J gene: TRBJ1-1; CDR3 protein: CASSRGGNTEAFF; CDR3 DNA: TGTGCCAGCTCACGGGGGGGCAACACTGAAGCTTTCTTT
V gene: TRBV9; D gene: -; J gene: TRBJ1-1; CDR3 protein: CASSVAAGLMNTEAFF; CDR3 DNA: TGTGCCAGCAGCGTAGCCGCAGGGTTAATGAACACTGAAGCTTTCTTT
V gene: TRBV12-5; D gene: TRBD1; J gene: TRBJ2-3; CDR3 protein: CASGHSRSGTGESDTQYF; CDR3 DNA: TGTGCTAGTGGTCATTCTCGATCCGGGACAGGGGAATCAGATACGCAGTATTTT
V gene: TRBV11-3; D gene: -; J gene: TRBJ1-1; CDR3 protein: CASSLGPGIMNTEAFF; CDR3 DNA: TGTGCCAGCAGCTTAGGCCCAGGGATTATGAACACTGAAGCTTTCTTT
V gene: TRBV5-4; D gene: TRBD2; J gene: TRBJ2-7; CDR3 protein: CASSRGLAYEQYF; CDR3 DNA: TGTGCCAGCAGCAGGGGACTAGCTTACGAGCAGTACTTC
V gene: TRBV7-2; D gene: TRBD2; J gene: TRBJ2-3; CDR3 protein: CASSLNRGLEDTQYF; CDR3 DNA: TGTGCCAGCAGCTTGAATAGGGGACTAGAGGATACGCAGTATTTT
V gene: TRBV2; D gene: TRBD1; J gene: TRBJ2-5; CDR3 protein: CASRIQGGAETQYF; CDR3 DNA: TGTGCCAGCAGGATACAGGGGGGCGCAGAGACCCAGTACTTC
V gene: TRBV15; D gene: TRBD1; J gene: TRBJ1-1; CDR3 protein: CATSRLGQGYTEAFF; CDR3 DNA: TGTGCCACCAGCAGACTAGGACAGGGCTACACTGAAGCTTTCTTT
V gene: TRBV2; D gene: -; J gene: TRBJ2-1; CDR3 protein: CASSVFREYNEQFF; CDR3 DNA: TGTGCCAGCAGTGTTTTCAGGGAATACAATGAGCAGTTCTTC
V gene: TRBV29-1; D gene: -; J gene: TRBJ2-5; CDR3 protein: CSVIPSIETQYF; CDR3 DNA: TGCAGCGTCATCCCGAGTATAGAGACCCAGTACTTC
V gene: TRBV19; D gene: -; J gene: TRBJ1-5; CDR3 protein: CASSILGDQPQHF; CDR3 DNA: TGTGCCAGTAGTATTCTAGGGGATCAGCCCCAGCATTTT
V gene: TRBV6-5; D gene: TRBD2; J gene: TRBJ2-5; CDR3 protein: CASSYLGRGETQYF; CDR3 DNA: TGTGCCAGCAGTTATTTAGGGAGGGGAGAGACCCAGTACTTC
V gene: TRBV5-1; D gene: -; J gene: TRBJ2-3; CDR3 protein: CATQEGIGTDTQYF; CDR3 DNA: TGCGCCACCCAGGAGGGGATCGGGACAGATACGCAGTATTTT
V gene: TRBV5-1; D gene: -; J gene: TRBJ1-2; CDR3 protein: CASSYSETVNGYTF; CDR3 DNA: TGCGCCAGCAGCTACTCGGAGACAGTTAATGGCTACACCTTC
V gene: TRBV2; D gene: TRBD2; J gene: TRBJ2-7; CDR3 protein: CASSEKREAFYEQYF; CDR3 DNA: TGTGCCAGCAGTGAGAAGCGGGAGGCTTTCTACGAGCAGTACTTC